Given below is one T cell receptor (beta chain) in context. This table comes from immunoSEQ multiplex PCR, and its TCRdb copy is limited to in-frame clones, with some not included. The profile covers 100,000 or so clones, with about 90% appearing a single time and approximately 15% taken by the ten largest. The entry originates in a study of T cell responses to AZD1222 COVID-19 vaccine. Per germline, CDR1 MDHEN and CDR2 SYDVKM. There are 13 residues in the CDR3. V dropped 2 bases and J dropped 2 bases, with 7 bases sitting between them. This material consisted of peripheral blood, taken on day 0 of AZD1222 vaccination. V is TRBV28 and J is TRBJ2-7; D not resolved. This clonotype was sampled from an adult in good health. CDR3 residues: CASSLGQTYEQYF. CDR3 coding DNA: TGTGCCAGCAGTTTAGGGCAGACCTACGAGCAGTACTTC.